This T cell receptor beta chain is from a study of blood T cell repertoires in COVID-19. Study-level information: Sites across the United States, Italy and Spain contributed samples from acute and convalescent COVID-19.

Germline loops: CDR1 SGHAT, CDR2 FQNNGV. V dropped 1 base and J dropped 6; count of bases not matched to a gene: 4. This CDR3 comprises 14 residues. The count of this clone is one. In the original processing: From reference gene primer amplification, estimates of nucleated cell counts were derived. The data were produced by immunoSEQ multiplex PCR, yet TCRdb's version contains in-frame clones alone and is incomplete. The DNA was the basis for D and trimming; V, J and clone size are from that table. The sample holds about 160,000 clones, 92% seen once. The genes are TRBV11-2 and TRBJ2-3; TRBD2 matches 7 bases. The clonotype originates from a man aged 25-45 years with COVID-19, enrolled during active disease. Sequencing was performed on peripheral blood. CDR3: CASSLVPSGDTQYF. CDR3 coding DNA: TGTGCCAGCAGCTTAGTCCCTAGCGGTGATACGCAGTATTTT.